This TCR beta chain comes out of a study of CD8+ T cells in alopecia areata. Sample treatment: oral pan-JAK inhibitor, 5-10 mg twice daily. RNA extraction was followed by reverse transcription into cDNA, which acted as the sequencing template. Here immunoSEQ multiplex PCR was the method, and the copy in TCRdb shows in-frame clones only, minus some. The sample holds some 240,000 clones, less than 75% seen once. The CDR3 runs to 11 residues. Germline V gene sequence: CDR1 DFQATT, CDR2 SNEGSKA (reference sequence). The ends were cut back, 3 bases at V and 2 bases at J, with 5 bases in the middle. Source: CD4+ T cells sorted from blood, taken at week 4, from a patient treated with tofacitinib. The receptor was isolated from a human donor with alopecia areata. This chain links TRBV20-1 with TRBJ2-7; D is ambiguous. The CDR3 region is CSASTAYEQYF. The DNA for the CDR3 is TGCAGTGCTAGCACGGCCTACGAGCAGTACTTC.